The 8 T cell receptor beta chains in this list originate from one sample, sequenced in a study of blood T cells in healthy people across ages. Through a sample-barcoded 5' primer and a J-beta primer mix, a second PCR was run for roughly 7 to 11 cycles. A single record per CDR3 protein comes from TCRdb applying MiXCR to the 5' RACE reads. The sample includes under 2 million distinct CDR3 sequences, around 35% seen only once; the top ten take about 11%. The specimen was blood. These receptor sequences come from a woman aged 30 to 39 in good health.

The chain combines TRBV5-1 with TRBJ1-4, with 10 bases identical to TRBD1. Germline V gene data show CDR1 as SGHRS and CDR2 as YFSETQ. The CDR3 extends over 14 amino acids. Trimming removed 2 bases from V and 9 bases from J; junction bases left unmatched: 4. The CDR3 reads CASSFGTGAQKLFF. The CDR3 bases are TGCGCCAGCAGCTTCGGGACAGGGGCCCAAAAACTGTTTTTT.

This clonotype was observed a few times. V is TRBV3-1 and J is TRBJ2-7; TRBD1 is a possible D gene (5 bases). The CDR3 has 15 amino acids. Trimming removed 0 bases from V and 8 bases from J, with 17 bases in between. CDR1 and CDR2 (germline): LGHDT, YNNKEL (reference sequence). CDR3 nucleotides: TGTGCCAGCAGCCAAGAGGGGCTAGTGGGTTGGAAGCAGTACTTC. This codes for CASSQEGLVGWKQYF.

In its sample, this clonotype was seen a few times. The chain has TRBV7-6 and TRBJ2-5, with 8 bases fitting TRBD2. Germline CDR1 is SGHVS and CDR2 is FNYEAQ. The CDR3 loop spans 16 amino acids. Trimming cost V 4 bases and J 2 bases; bases outside gene matches: 9. CDR3 nucleotide sequence: TGTGCCAGCAGCTCGAGGGGGGGACTAGGTCAAGAGACCCAGTACTTC. Its translation: CASSSRGGLGQETQYF.

A few counts support this clonotype. The rearrangement uses TRBV20-1 and TRBJ1-2, with 7 bases matching TRBD1. Germline CDR1 reads DFQATT; CDR2 reads SNEGSKA (reference sequence). V lost 3 bases to trimming and J lost 3 bases; unmatched junction nucleotides: 13. The CDR3 spans 16 residues. CDR3 sequence: CSASTRGRGTDYGYTF. In nucleotides, the CDR3 is TGCAGTGCTAGCACAAGGGGCAGGGGGACAGACTATGGCTACACCTTC.

This chain uses TRBV6-6 with TRBJ1-1, with D uncertain. The CDR3 has 13 amino acids. The germline V and J ends were trimmed by 8 bases and 2 bases, with 12 bases remaining between them. The germline V gene encodes CDR1 MNHNY and CDR2 SVGAGI (reference sequence). The CDR3 region is CASESGHNTEAFF. CDR3 bases: TGTGCCAGCGAGAGCGGTCATAACACTGAAGCTTTCTTT.

This clonotype was counted a few times. The chain links TRBV29-1 to TRBJ2-7; perhaps TRBD2 as D (5 bases). The V gene lost 4 bases and the J gene lost 3 bases, with 13 bases spanning the gap. CDR3 size: 13 residues. CDR1 is SQVTM and CDR2 is ANQGSEA in the germline V gene. The CDR3 DNA reads TGCAGCGTTGGGACGATTGGAGGCTACGAGCAGTACTTC. As protein: CSVGTIGGYEQYF.

As concerns this clonotype: The junction departs from germline at one end; a sequencing error may be responsible. The chain links TRBV6-6 to TRBJ2-1, with 7 bases that match TRBD2. This CDR3 contains 13 residues. CDR1 and CDR2 (germline): MNHNY, SVGAGI (reference sequence). The CDR3 coding sequence is TGTGCCACCGCGGAGACTAGCAGAAATGTGCAGTTCTTC. Its translation is CATAETSRNVQFF.

The chain recombines TRBV27 with TRBJ1-5; 7 nucleotides align to TRBD1. Germline V gives CDR1 MNHEY, CDR2 SMNVEV (reference sequence). The CDR3 is 14 amino acids. Trimming cost V 6 bases and J 7 bases; bases outside gene matches: 9. The CDR3, as DNA: TGTGCCAGCAGGAGGACAGGAGTGGGACAGCCCCAGCATTTT. Its protein is CASRRTGVGQPQHF.